This T cell receptor (beta chain) was captured in a study of T cell repertoires in cytomegalovirus infection (dated by TCRdb to the late 2010s). Turning to the overall study: Donor HLA type was relevant to the analysis, as public TCR beta signatures indicated carriage of CMV infection together with the matching HLA type.

CDR1 and CDR2 (SEHNR, FQNEAQ) derive from the germline V gene (reference sequence). V is trimmed back by 5 bases and J by 3 bases, and the junction contains 9 bases that no gene match accounts for. The CDR3 covers 15 residues, taking in both the cysteine and the phenylalanine. CDR3 DNA is the only sequence kept; it has 45 bases, read in frame from the first base. This sample was sequenced with an Illumina HiSeq 1500. TCRdb took the public reads, trimmed them with fastp at Q25, ran MiXCR for clone calling and kept in-frame beta chains. Every CDR3 protein is listed once, alongside the most common genes and DNA of its rows. The sample data list some 130,000 distinct CDR3 sequences, and roughly 9% of these were observed just once. Roughly a tenth of the sample rests with the top ten. This clonotype was seen many times. This receptor's antigen is unknown. No much larger clone exists at a distance of one base, and base qualities are not known.

General study outcomes and caveats: Cumulative frequency of public TCR beta family members discriminated carriers of CMV infection plus the relevant HLA type in this cohort and an independent approximately 350-donor cohort. The ex vivo response was dominated by HLA-C-restricted CMV-specific TCR beta clonotypes, and the single most frequent clonotype in two of eight donors was supplied by these HLA-C-restricted clonotypes.

The rearranged segments are TRBV7-9 and TRBJ2-7; TRBD1 fits 8 bases in the junction. Sequencing input: PBMCs. The clonotype was recovered from a human donor in good health (CMV status not recorded). Some clones in this sample may be carry-over from other donors' samples. The sequenced DNA: TGTGCCAGCAGCCCTCACCGACAGGGGAGCTACGAGCAGTACTTC. Its protein product is CASSPHRQGSYEQYF.